Detailed here is one TCR beta chain. Per the study methods: Reference gene primer amplification gave estimated nucleated cell counts. Profiling relied on immunoSEQ multiplex PCR, and the TCRdb table lists in-frame clones only, not all of them. From that table come the V and J calls and clone size; the DNA was used to work out D and trimming. In the table there are tens of thousands of clones, roughly 80% of which are singletons. The data are from a study of blood T cell repertoires in COVID-19. Turning to the study itself: The samples span acute and convalescent COVID-19 from the United States, Italy and Spain. T cells, B-cell-depleted T cells, or PBMCs provided the cDNA or gDNA that served as material.

Germline CDR1 and CDR2: SGHKS and YYEKEE (reference sequence). The CDR3 runs to 15 residues. V was pared by 0 bases and J by 0 bases, with 10 bases between. The TCR sequence derives from a man aged 65-85 years with active COVID-19. The sample consisted of peripheral blood. The chain uses TRBV5-5 and TRBJ2-7; tentatively, D is TRBD2 (6 bases). CDR3 region: CASSLAGENSYEQYF. CDR3 nucleotide sequence: TGTGCCAGCAGCTTGGCGGGGGAAAACTCCTACGAGCAGTACTTC.